The 26 T cell receptor beta chains presented below share a single source sample, sequenced in a study of CD8 T cells in Susac syndrome. A quantity of roughly 0.5 to 1 ug RNA underwent reverse transcription using random hexamers. TCRdb redid the calling of the immunoSEQ multiplex PCR reads with MiXCR, one entry per CDR3 protein. The table has fewer than 90,000 distinct CDR3 sequences, approximately 93% seen once; the top ten hold more than 0.4%. Sample: CD8+ T cells from PBMCs. The receptor source for this set is a human donor with Susac syndrome.

The chain couples TRBV9 to TRBJ1-4; D uncertain. V lost 2 bases and J lost 5, with 7 bases in between. Per germline, CDR1 SGDLS and CDR2 YYNGEE. CDR3 size: 13 residues. CDR3 sequence (DNA): TGTGCCAGCAGCGTGGGAACAAATGAAAAACTGTTTTTT. Its translation is CASSVGTNEKLFF. Drawing the rest from reference TRBV9 and TRBJ1-4, the complete variable domain is DSGVTQTPKHLITATGQRVTLRCSPRSGDLSVYWYQQSLDQGLQFLIQYYNGEERAKGNILERFSAQQFPDLHSELNLSSLELGDSALYFCASSVGTNEKLFFGSGTQLSVL.

V usage is TRBV21-1 and J usage is TRBJ2-7; the D call in the table, TRBD1, was not verified against the DNA. TRBV21-1 represents a pseudogene. The CDR3 contains 14 residues. The CDR3 loop reads CAARRGRRSGEQYF. CDR3 DNA sequence: TGTGCCGCCCGCCGGGGACGGAGGTCGGGCGAGCAGTACTTC.

The chain carries TRBV20-1 and TRBJ2-7, with 13 positions matching TRBD2. V lost 3 bases and J lost 1; bases outside the gene matches: 3. CDR3 size: 15 residues. Germline CDR1 and CDR2: DFQATT and SNEGSKA (reference sequence). The CDR3 nucleotides read TGCAGTGCTAGGGGACTAGCGGGAACATCCTACGAGCAGTACTTC. Its protein is CSARGLAGTSYEQYF.

This chain connects TRBV7-9 to TRBJ2-7, with D possibly TRBD2 on 5 matching bases. The V gene lost 5 bases and the J gene lost 7 bases, with 27 bases spanning the gap. This CDR3 comprises 17 residues. Germline V gives CDR1 SEHNR, CDR2 FQNEAQ (reference sequence). The chain's CDR3 is CASSPAGRNGPITEQYF. The CDR3 DNA is TGTGCCAGCAGCCCTGCGGGCAGGAACGGCCCTATCACTGAGCAGTACTTC.

The rearrangement joins TRBV5-1 to TRBJ1-1; a possible D gene is TRBD1 (6 bases). Germline CDR1 reads SGHRS; CDR2 reads YFSETQ. Trimming cost V 0 bases and J 4 bases, with 13 bases left between them. This CDR3 spans 15 amino acids. CDR3 DNA: TGCGCCAGCAGCTTGGAGGGGGGGGCCTTCACTGAAGCTTTCTTT. This encodes CASSLEGGAFTEAFF.

The V call is TRBV7-2, the J call TRBJ1-1; D may be TRBD1 (5 bases). The germline V gene encodes CDR1 SGHTA and CDR2 FQGNSA. The germline V and J ends were trimmed by 1 base and 3 bases, with 12 bases remaining between them. CDR3 size: 15 residues. Written as DNA, the CDR3 is TGTGCCAGCAGCTTAGAAGGGGTGGGACACACTGAAGCTTTCTTT. Protein: CASSLEGVGHTEAFF.

The V and J genes are TRBV12-3 or TRBV12-4 and TRBJ2-2, with no clear D. With 6 bases removed from V and 0 bases from J, the gap between germline ends came to 11 bases. This CDR3 spans 15 amino acids. CDR3 nucleotide sequence: TGTGCCAGCAGACCCGACACCTCGAACACCGGGGAGCTGTTTTTT. Its translation: CASRPDTSNTGELFF.

CDR3 region: CASSPPSGYYGYTF. CDR3 sequence (DNA): TGTGCCAGCTCACCACCCTCAGGCTACTATGGCTACACCTTC. The V gene is TRBV18, the J gene TRBJ1-2; D gene uncertain. This CDR3 spans 14 amino acids. Germline V gene lookup returns CDR1 KGHSH and CDR2 LQKENI. The V end lost 0 bases, the J end lost 3 bases, and 8 bases lay between the germline ends. Full variable domain (missing parts from reference TRBV18 and TRBJ1-2): NAGVMQNPRHLVRRRGQEARLRCSPMKGHSHVYWYRQLPEEGLKFMVYLQKENIIDESGMPKERFSAEFPKEGPSILRIQQVVRGDSAAYFCASSPPSGYYGYTFGSGTRLTVV.

This chain connects TRBV20-1 to TRBJ2-7, with D possibly matching TRBD1 (6 bases). V was shortened by 5 bases and J by 5 bases, with 19 bases between the two germline ends. The CDR3 is 14 residues long. Per the germline V gene, CDR1 is DFQATT and CDR2 is SNEGSKA (reference sequence). In DNA form, the CDR3 reads TGCAGTGCTGAAGCACAGGGCGTCCTGCACGAGCAGTACTTC. It yields the protein CSAEAQGVLHEQYF.

The J gene is TRBJ1-1, the V gene TRBV30; the match to TRBD1 covers 7 bases. The CDR3 extends over 14 amino acids. Germline values: CDR1 GTSNPN, CDR2 SVGIG (reference sequence). V gave up 0 bases and J gave up 2 bases; unmatched junction bases: 3. Written as DNA, the CDR3 is TGTGCCTGGAGTGTAAACAGGGGAAACACTGAAGCTTTCTTT. Its protein product is CAWSVNRGNTEAFF.

J is TRBJ1-1 and V is TRBV7-8, with 10 bases fitting TRBD1. From germline, CDR1 is SGHVS and CDR2 FQNEAQ. J was trimmed by 1 base and V by 3 bases; bases with no gene match: 2. The CDR3 totals 15 residues. The CDR3, as DNA: TGTGCCAGCAGCTTGGGACAGGGGCAGAACACTGAAGCTTTCTTT. It yields the protein CASSLGQGQNTEAFF.

The chain carries TRBV4-3 and TRBJ2-3; 8 bases align to TRBD2. Trimming at V came to 0 bases and at J to 5 bases, leaving 13 bases not matched to a gene. There are 18 residues in the CDR3. Germline V gene lookup returns CDR1 LGHNA and CDR2 YSLEER. CDR3 bases: TGCGCCAGCAGCCAAGATTTACGGGAGGGCCTTTTGGAAGATACGCAGTATTTT. Amino acid sequence: CASSQDLREGLLEDTQYF.

The chain combines TRBV27 with TRBJ2-1; D is unclear. Between the trimmed V and J ends, which lost 6 bases and 3 bases, there was a span of 9 bases. The CDR3 contains 13 residues. Germline loops: CDR1 MNHEY, CDR2 SMNVEV (reference sequence). The DNA of the CDR3 is TGTGCCAGCAGAGGGCTAGACTACAATGAGCAGTTCTTC. This gives the protein CASRGLDYNEQFF.

The chain joins TRBV28 to TRBJ2-1; 9 nucleotides line up with TRBD1. With V trimmed by 6 bases and J by 7 bases, 10 bases remained unmatched. The germline gives CDR1 MDHEN, CDR2 SYDVKM. This CDR3 has 15 amino acids. CDR3 in amino acids: CASRPTTGGGNEQFF. In DNA form, the CDR3 reads TGTGCCAGCAGGCCGACGACAGGGGGGGGGAATGAGCAGTTCTTC.

The chain is built from TRBV20-1 and TRBJ2-1; 9 nucleotides match TRBD2. The CDR3 contains 16 residues. J gave up 6 bases and V 3 bases, and 12 bases lay outside the gene matches. Germline lookup yields CDR1 DFQATT and CDR2 SNEGSKA (reference sequence). The CDR3 spells CSASGRLAARPNEQFF. CDR3 DNA sequence: TGCAGTGCTAGCGGGAGACTAGCGGCAAGACCCAATGAGCAGTTCTTC.

The chain uses TRBV20-1 and TRBJ1-4; 9 bases are shared with TRBD1. The CDR3 extends over 14 amino acids. Germline V lookup: CDR1 DFQATT, CDR2 SNEGSKA (reference sequence). With 4 bases clipped from V and 8 bases from J, the junction kept 8 bases outside the gene matches. The CDR3 nucleotides read TGCAGTGCTACCTGGACAGGGGAATTCGAAAAACTGTTTTTT. Its translation is CSATWTGEFEKLFF.

V gene TRBV6-1 combines with J gene TRBJ2-7; possibly TRBD1 for D (6 bases). CDR3 size: 14 residues. CDR1 MNHNS and CDR2 SASEGT come from the germline V gene. Trimming removed 4 bases at V and 6 bases at J, with 16 bases between. The CDR3 bases are TGTGCCAGCAGTGGGAACAGGGTTGGTGGCGAGCAGTACTTC. This encodes CASSGNRVGGEQYF.

This clonotype was detected only once. The chain links TRBV7-2 to TRBJ1-4; 7 bases agree with TRBD1. From germline, CDR1 is SGHTA and CDR2 FQGNSA. V trimming: 0 bases; J trimming: 5 bases; junction bases outside the gene matches: 12. The length of the CDR3 is 18 residues. The CDR3 DNA reads TGTGCCAGCAGCTTAGCCTCAGGAAGGGGGCTCTGGAATGAAAAACTGTTTTTT. It codes for CASSLASGRGLWNEKLFF.

This clonotype has just one count. The chain is built from TRBV2 and TRBJ1-4; 8 nucleotides match TRBD1. CDR1 is SNHLY and CDR2 is FYNNEI in the germline V gene. Trimming took 4 bases from V and 7 from J; bases not matched to a gene: 8. The length of the CDR3 is 15 residues. The CDR3 loop reads CASSGDDRGGEKLFF. The CDR3 DNA sequence: TGTGCCAGCAGTGGCGATGACAGGGGAGGTGAAAAACTGTTTTTT.

The chain joins TRBV27 to TRBJ2-3; 9 bases map to TRBD2. There are 15 residues in the CDR3. V shed 5 bases and J 1 base; nucleotides not matched to a gene: 4. The germline gives CDR1 MNHEY, CDR2 SMNVEV (reference sequence). The DNA of the CDR3 is TGTGCCAGCAGTCTCCAGCGGGGGGGCACAGATACGCAGTATTTT. Its translation: CASSLQRGGTDTQYF.

The chain links TRBV6-2 or TRBV6-3 to TRBJ2-5; D is unclear. The germline gives CDR1 MNHEY, CDR2 SVGEGT. Trimming pared 2 bases from V and 5 bases from J, leaving 12 bases between. The CDR3 runs to 14 residues. CDR3 amino acids: CASSYEVRRETQYF. CDR3 DNA: TGTGCCAGCAGTTACGAGGTCCGCCGCGAGACCCAGTACTTC.

The chain links TRBV4-1 to TRBJ1-5; possible D gene TRBD1, 6 bases. Trimming took off 4 bases at V and 6 bases at J, with 10 bases between the two ends. Germline V lookup: CDR1 MGHRA, CDR2 YSYEKL. The CDR3 consists of 13 residues. CDR3 region: CASSLPGAQPQHF. The CDR3 nucleotides are TGCGCCAGCAGCCTCCCAGGGGCTCAGCCCCAGCATTTT.

J is TRBJ1-1 and V is TRBV7-9; D call uncertain. CDR3 length: 13 residues. Germline V CDR1 and CDR2: SEHNR, FQNEAQ (reference sequence). The V gene lost 1 base and the J gene lost 7 bases, with 10 bases spanning the gap. CDR3 sequence reads: CASSLVTEHEAFF. The CDR3 region has the DNA TGTGCCAGCAGCTTAGTAACGGAACATGAAGCTTTCTTT.

This chain links TRBV7-2 with TRBJ1-2, with 9 bases identical to TRBD1. With V trimmed by 1 base and J by 7 bases, 4 bases remained unmatched. The CDR3 consists of 14 residues. In germline, CDR1 is SGHTA, CDR2 FQGNSA. The CDR3 protein is CASSLEGTGIGYTF. As DNA, the CDR3 is TGTGCCAGCAGCTTAGAAGGGACAGGGATTGGCTACACCTTC.

The chain has TRBV6-5 and TRBJ1-1; D is unclear. Looked up from germline, CDR1 is MNHEY and CDR2 is SVGAGI. V was pared by 8 bases and J by 3 bases, with 7 bases between. This CDR3 comprises 11 residues. CDR3 coding DNA: TGTGCCAGCGGCTGGCACACTGAAGCTTTCTTT. It encodes CASGWHTEAFF.

This chain connects TRBV7-9 to TRBJ1-2; no clear D. In germline, CDR1 is SEHNR, CDR2 FQNEAQ (reference sequence). V lost 2 bases and J 4 bases, leaving 11 bases between the germline ends. This CDR3 has 14 amino acids. CDR3 amino acids: CASSLMTGAYGYTF. The DNA of the CDR3 is TGTGCCAGCAGCTTAATGACGGGAGCCTATGGCTACACCTTC. The full variable domain, with the rest looked up from reference TRBV7-9 and TRBJ1-2, is DTGVSQNPRHKITKRGQNVTFRCDPISEHNRLYWYRQTLGQGPEFLTYFQNEAQLEKSRLLSDRFSAERPKGSFSTLEIQRTEQGDSAMYLCASSLMTGAYGYTFGSGTRLTVV.